This T cell receptor (beta chain) was sequenced during a study of beta chain features in type 1 diabetes. Overall study results and limits: The naive, central memory and Treg TCRB repertoires showed an apparent similarity that was greater among patients than among healthy donors. Moderate yet significant TCRB CDR3 shortening was seen in Type 1 diabetes patients in all four CD4+ subsets.

Reverse transcribing all isolated RNA meant expressed TCRB transcripts were sequenced. The average output of naive, central memory and regulatory T cell samples was roughly 3.6 million reads. TCRdb keeps only in-frame clones here, not all; method: immunoSEQ multiplex PCR. The sample holds some 160,000 clones, approximately 9% seen once. Trimming shortened V by 6 bases and J by 3 bases, and 14 bases separated the two germline ends. Germline-derived CDR1 and CDR2 are SEHNR and FQNEAQ (reference sequence). This CDR3 contains 14 residues. Blood was collected once per donor into heparin, averaging about 100 mL. Sort purity for all populations was recorded as exceeding 98%. This clone has only a few counts. Its antigen is not identified.

The rearrangement joins TRBV7-9 to TRBJ1-1; a possible D gene is TRBD1 (6 bases). This sequence originates from a woman between 18 and 29 years old with type 1 diabetes. The sample comprised central memory CD4+ T cells from blood. CDR3 DNA sequence: TGTGCCAGCAGGCCTACAGGGCGATACACTGAAGCTTTCTTT. Residues: CASRPTGRYTEAFF.